One and the same sample provided the 5 T cell receptor beta chains below, sequenced in a study of identical twins. TCRdb reanalysed the 5' RACE reads using MiXCR and keeps one entry per CDR3 protein. Of 450,000 or so distinct CDR3 sequences in the sample, about 24% were seen once. These sequences were also reported in another study, on T cells expressing NK-cell markers.

The specimen was CD4+ T cells sorted from blood. These TCRs come from a woman aged 18-29 years in good health.

The chain uses TRBV12-3 or TRBV12-4 and TRBJ2-1, with 13 bases aligning to TRBD2. V lost 3 bases to trimming and J lost 0 bases; unmatched junction nucleotides: 8. This CDR3 has 19 residues. CDR3 residues: CASSFPTSGGRSSYNEQFF. The CDR3 DNA reads TGTGCCAGCAGTTTTCCGACTAGCGGGGGGAGGAGCTCCTACAATGAGCAGTTCTTC.

This clonotype was counted between two and nine times. The genes are TRBV4-3 and TRBJ2-3, with 7 bases identical to TRBD2. Per germline, CDR1 LGHNA and CDR2 YSLEER. The CDR3 runs to 15 residues. V lost 3 bases, J lost 1 base, and 4 bases stayed unmatched. The CDR3, as DNA: TGCGCCAGCAGCCAGCGGGAGACGGGCACAGATACGCAGTATTTT. This encodes CASSQRETGTDTQYF.

This clonotype was observed a few times. The genes are TRBV7-2 and TRBJ2-7, with D tentatively TRBD2 (5 bases). Germline CDR1 SGHTA, CDR2 FQGNSA. This CDR3 region has 13 residues. Trimming stripped 1 base from V and 3 bases from J, with 7 bases between. In nucleotides, the CDR3 is TGTGCCAGCAGCTTAGGAGGGTTCTACGAGCAGTACTTC. This codes for CASSLGGFYEQYF.

This clonotype was observed at least ten times. The genes are TRBV12-3 or TRBV12-4 and TRBJ1-1; TRBD1 matches at 8 bases. This CDR3 comprises 14 residues. The V gene end was trimmed by 4 bases and the J gene end by 0 bases; junction bases not matched to a gene: 1. The CDR3 DNA sequence: TGTGCCAGCAGTTCAGGGGGCATGAACACTGAAGCTTTCTTT. Translated: CASSSGGMNTEAFF.

V and J are TRBV7-8 and TRBJ1-5; D is perhaps TRBD1 (5 bases). The germline V and J ends were trimmed by 4 bases and 1 base, with 11 bases remaining between them. From germline, CDR1 is SGHVS and CDR2 FQNEAQ. The CDR3 runs 15 residues. DNA for the CDR3: TGTGCCAGCAGCTGGGGGAGAGGGAGCAATCAGCCCCAGCATTTT. It yields the protein CASSWGRGSNQPQHF.